This record concerns one TCR beta chain sequence. The table came from immunoSEQ multiplex PCR; TCRdb's copy has only in-frame clones and leaves some out. The table has more than 11,000 clones, approximately 78% seen once; the top ten hold around 4.6%. This entry comes from a study of T cell repertoires in ileal Crohn's disease. This receptor was taken from an adult with Crohn's disease. Sequenced: ileal tissue.

CDR3 nucleotides: TGTGCCAGCAGCCAAGGACAGGGAAGGAACACTGAAGCTTTCTTT. Protein product: CASSQGQGRNTEAFF. The chain recombines TRBV14 with TRBJ1-1; TRBD1 aligns across 7 bases. The CDR3 has 15 amino acids. Looked up from germline, CDR1 is SGHDN and CDR2 is FVKESK. Trimming cost V 1 base and J 1 base; bases outside gene matches: 3.